The clone carrying this T cell receptor beta chain has just a few counts. Its antigen is as yet unknown. These data originate in a study of response to subunit inactivated influenza vaccine. General study results and limits: Each seasonal influenza vaccination recruits few new T cells, the authors suggested.

TCRdb recomputed calls from the RT-PCR reads with MiXCR, one row per CDR3 protein. The sample contains 600,000 to 850,000 distinct CDR3 sequences, 14% of which appear only once. This CDR3 has 16 amino acids. Germline CDR1 is MNHNS and CDR2 is SASEGT. The V and J ends lost 6 bases and 7 bases, in that order; junction bases with no gene match: 9. Sequencing was performed on PBMCs from blood, taken approximately 15 days before vaccination. This sequence originates from a middle-aged man who received an inactivated influenza vaccine. The rearrangement links TRBV6-1 to TRBJ2-1, with 13 nucleotides matching TRBD2. The CDR3 nucleotides read TGTGCCAGCAGCCGCACACTAGCGGGAGGGTCAAATGAGCAGTTCTTC. Protein sequence: CASSRTLAGGSNEQFF.